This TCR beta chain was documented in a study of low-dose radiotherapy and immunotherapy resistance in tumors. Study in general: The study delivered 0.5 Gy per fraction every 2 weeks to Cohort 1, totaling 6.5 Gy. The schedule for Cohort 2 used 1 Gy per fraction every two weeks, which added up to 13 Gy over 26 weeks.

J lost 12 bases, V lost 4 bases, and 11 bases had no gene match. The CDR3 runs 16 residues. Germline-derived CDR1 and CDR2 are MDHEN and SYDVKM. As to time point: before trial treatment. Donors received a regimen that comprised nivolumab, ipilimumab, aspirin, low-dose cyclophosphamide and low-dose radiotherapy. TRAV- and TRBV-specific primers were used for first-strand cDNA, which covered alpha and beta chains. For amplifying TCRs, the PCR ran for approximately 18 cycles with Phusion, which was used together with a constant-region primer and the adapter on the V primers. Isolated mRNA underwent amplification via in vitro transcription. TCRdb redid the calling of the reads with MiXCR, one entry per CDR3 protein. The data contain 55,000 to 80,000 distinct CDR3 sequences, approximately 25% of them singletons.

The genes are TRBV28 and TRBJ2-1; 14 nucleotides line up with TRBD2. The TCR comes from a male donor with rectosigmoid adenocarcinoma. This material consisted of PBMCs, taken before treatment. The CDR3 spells CASSSSGTSGRGRQFF. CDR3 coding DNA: TGTGCCAGCAGTTCATCCGGGACTAGCGGGAGAGGCCGGCAGTTCTTC. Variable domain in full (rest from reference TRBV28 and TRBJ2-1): DVKVTQSSRYLVKRTGEKVFLECVQDMDHENMFWYRQDPGLGLRLIYFSYDVKMKEKGDIPEGYSVSREKKERFSLILESASTNQTSMYLCASSSSGTSGRGRQFFGPGTRLTVL.